Below, 27 T cell receptor beta chains from the same sample are listed, as sequenced in a study of post-analysis software for immune sequencing data. Each TCR beta cDNA library carried unique molecular identifiers. TCRdb fed the PCR reads into MiXCR, producing one record per CDR3 protein. The sample shows more than 450,000 distinct CDR3 sequences, 44% of them seen only once. These receptors have no identified antigens. General study results and limits: Included in a set of about five TRBV segments more frequent in patients than controls were TRBV5-6, TRBV5-1 and TRBV20-1.

Sequenced sample: blood. These receptors originate from a girl between 10 and 17 years old with multiple sclerosis.

The chain is built from TRBV2 and TRBJ1-1; a weak D match, TRBD1 (6 bases). Trimming removed 5 bases at V and 1 base at J, with 14 bases between. Germline CDR1 and CDR2: SNHLY and FYNNEI. This CDR3 has 15 amino acids. The CDR3 here is CASSYHIQGNTEAFF. CDR3 nucleotide sequence: TGTGCCAGCAGTTACCACATACAGGGGAACACTGAAGCTTTCTTT.

The rearrangement links TRBV5-1 to TRBJ2-7; D remains ambiguous. The CDR3 length is 14 residues. CDR1 is SGHRS and CDR2 is YFSETQ in the germline V gene. V lost 0 bases to trimming and J lost 2 bases, with 9 bases between them. CDR3 sequence reads: CASSLEPSTYEQYF. The CDR3 DNA follows: TGCGCCAGCAGCTTGGAACCCTCTACCTACGAGCAGTACTTC.

This clonotype was seen once. The gene calls are TRBV5-6 and TRBJ1-1, with 9 bases lining up with TRBD1. In germline, CDR1 is SGHDT, CDR2 YYEEEE. V gave up 4 bases and J gave up 4 bases; unmatched junction bases: 5. This CDR3 contains 14 residues. The CDR3 DNA reads as TGTGCCAGCAGCCGAGTGACAGGGGGCACTGAAGCTTTCTTT. Translation: CASSRVTGGTEAFF.

This chain joins TRBV7-3 and TRBJ2-2; TRBD2 might be the D (5 bases). This CDR3 spans 14 amino acids. Trimming removed 5 bases at V and 4 bases at J, with 11 bases between. Germline CDR1 SGHTA, CDR2 FQGTGA. CDR3 loop: CASSPGLFTGELFF. For the CDR3, the DNA is TGTGCCAGCAGCCCCGGACTCTTCACCGGGGAGCTGTTTTTT.

This clonotype was seen only a few times. The chain employs TRBV6-5 and TRBJ2-1; a weak D match, TRBD1 (6 bases). V lost 5 bases, J lost 6 bases, and 14 bases lay in between. The CDR3 runs to 14 residues. Per germline, CDR1 MNHEY and CDR2 SVGAGI. This CDR3 is CASSPLGHLNEQFF. CDR3 DNA: TGTGCCAGCAGTCCATTGGGACACCTCAATGAGCAGTTCTTC.

In its sample, this clonotype was seen a few times. The chain uses TRBV20-1 and TRBJ2-7; the D gene is possibly TRBD1 (5 bases). The V and J ends lost 6 bases and 6 bases respectively, with 27 bases between them. Germline V lookup: CDR1 DFQATT, CDR2 SNEGSKA (reference sequence). The CDR3 length is 16 residues. The CDR3 sequence is CSALSPRGRVVGEQYF. For the CDR3, the DNA is TGCAGTGCCCTATCCCCTAGGGGCAGGGTGGTAGGCGAGCAGTACTTC.

CDR3 loop: CASSKGLVGGDSTTYNEQFF. CDR3 DNA sequence: TGTGCCAGCAGCAAAGGTCTCGTCGGAGGGGACAGCACTACTTACAATGAGCAGTTCTTC. This chain joins TRBV21-1 and TRBJ2-1; TRBD1, the table's D call, was not compared with the DNA. TRBV21-1 is listed as a pseudogene. The CDR3 spans 20 residues.

The DNA for the CDR3 is TGTGCCAGCAGTCAGGGACAGGGGTTCGAGCAGTACTTC. It translates to CASSQGQGFEQYF. The V call is TRBV27, the J call TRBJ2-7; 10 positions agree with TRBD1. The trim removed 5 bases at V and 6 bases at J, leaving 4 bases unmatched. The CDR3 contains 13 residues. Germline V CDR1 and CDR2: MNHEY, SMNVEV (reference sequence).

This clonotype was observed a handful of times. This sequence joins TRBV29-1 and TRBJ2-5, with D maybe TRBD1 (5 bases). The J call may not be correct, given that the DNA end is closer to TRBJ2-7. The germline CDR1 and CDR2 sequences are SQVTM and ANQGSEA. This CDR3 has 12 residues. The CDR3 sequence: CSVADSRYEQYF. The CDR3 region has the DNA TGCAGCGTTGCTGACAGTCGCTACGAGCAGTACTTC.

This clonotype was found once. This sequence joins TRBV6-1 and TRBJ2-1, with 12 bases fitting TRBD2. Trimming cost V 6 bases and J 6 bases; bases outside gene matches: 6. Looked up from germline, CDR1 is MNHNS and CDR2 is SASEGT. The CDR3 runs to 15 residues. The CDR3 sequence is CASRGLAGPINEQFF. DNA of the CDR3: TGTGCCAGCAGGGGACTAGCGGGTCCCATCAATGAGCAGTTCTTC.

The chain carries TRBV30 and TRBJ2-5, with 7 bases lining up with TRBD2. The DNA end is more similar to TRBJ2-7, so the J call may be wrong. This CDR3 spans 14 amino acids. Germline V gene sequence: CDR1 GTSNPN, CDR2 SVGIG (reference sequence). CDR3 loop: CAWSEQVGGYEQYF. Here the CDR3 DNA reads TGTGCCTGGAGTGAACAGGTCGGGGGGTACGAGCAGTACTTC.

This rearrangement joins TRBV2 to TRBJ2-7, with D uncertain. The CDR3 has 17 residues. V was clipped by 8 bases and J by 2 bases, with 25 bases between them. The V gene's germline CDR1 is SNHLY and CDR2 FYNNEI. This chain's CDR3 is CASQPANLGRFAYEQYF. CDR3 nucleotide sequence: TGTGCCAGCCAACCAGCAAATTTGGGCCGTTTCGCCTACGAGCAGTACTTC.

The V and J genes are TRBV27 and TRBJ1-5; tentative D call: TRBD1 (6 bases). Trimming took off 4 bases at V and 0 bases at J, with 22 bases between the two ends. This CDR3 region has 19 residues. Germline V CDR1 and CDR2: MNHEY, SMNVEV (reference sequence). CDR3 protein: CASSSTKFRGGNSNQPQHF. CDR3 sequence (DNA): TGTGCCAGCAGTTCTACGAAATTCAGGGGAGGGAATAGCAATCAGCCCCAGCATTTT.

V gene TRBV10-3 combines with J gene TRBJ2-1, with D perhaps TRBD1 or TRBD2 (6 bases each). Trimming stripped 3 bases from V and 0 bases from J, with 9 bases between. CDR1 ENHRY and CDR2 SYGVKD come from the germline V gene. CDR3 length: 15 residues. The CDR3 DNA reads as TGTGCCATCAGTGAAGAGGGGGGCTCCTACAATGAGCAGTTCTTC. It translates to CAISEEGGSYNEQFF.

This clonotype was seen repeatedly, ten times or more. The gene calls are TRBV7-2 and TRBJ2-5; D is possibly TRBD2 (6 bases). V lost 2 bases and J 6 bases, leaving 22 bases between the germline ends. Per the germline V gene, CDR1 is SGHTA and CDR2 is FQGNSA. This CDR3 contains 17 residues. As DNA, the CDR3 is TGTGCCAGCAGCTTAAATCGATTCGGGAGCGAGGCTAAGACCCAGTACTTC. The encoded protein is CASSLNRFGSEAKTQYF.

A word on this clonotype: One junction end disagrees with the germline gene, perhaps due to a read error. This chain uses TRBV27 with TRBJ2-6; D ambiguous. Looked up from germline, CDR1 is MNHEY and CDR2 is SMNVEV (reference sequence). CDR3 length: 14 amino acids. CDR3 sequence: CVSKRISGANVLTF. The DNA of the CDR3 is TGTGTCAGCAAACGGATCTCTGGGGCCAACGTCCTGACTTTC.

The CDR3 sequence: CSVSWGTGIEETQYF. The CDR3 nucleotides read TGCAGCGTTTCCTGGGGGACAGGGATTGAAGAGACCCAGTACTTC. This rearrangement joins TRBV29-1 to TRBJ2-5; 9 bases align to TRBD1. Per the germline V gene, CDR1 is SQVTM and CDR2 is ANQGSEA. V gave up 5 bases and J gave up 3 bases; unmatched junction bases: 10. The CDR3 consists of 15 residues.

V usage is TRBV11-1 and J usage is TRBJ2-1; maybe TRBD2 (5 bases). CDR1 is SGHAT, CDR2 FQDESV, per germline (reference sequence). The CDR3 covers 12 residues. V was clipped by 2 bases and J by 7 bases, with 6 bases between them. The chain's CDR3 is CASSLWENEQFF. The CDR3 nucleotides are TGTGCCAGCAGCTTATGGGAGAATGAGCAGTTCTTC.

This clonotype was found once. The rearrangement uses TRBV2 and TRBJ2-7, with 9 positions matching TRBD2. Trimming at V came to 6 bases and at J to 5 bases, leaving 11 bases not matched to a gene. Germline CDR1 reads SNHLY; CDR2 reads FYNNEI. The CDR3 spans 15 residues. The CDR3 nucleotides read TGTGCCAGCAGATCTCCGGGACTAGCAAGCGACGAGCAGTACTTC. Translated: CASRSPGLASDEQYF.

This clonotype was detected a few times. The chain employs TRBV12-3 or TRBV12-4 and TRBJ2-1; a weak D match, TRBD2 (6 bases). CDR3 length: 16 residues. Trimming pared 0 bases from V and 2 bases from J, leaving 11 bases between. The CDR3 bases are TGTGCCAGCAGTTTAGCGTCACCTAGCGCCTACAATGAGCAGTTCTTC. Its protein is CASSLASPSAYNEQFF.

The CDR3 DNA reads TGCAGTGCCCGACTTGGACAGGGCGGGGACGAGCAGTACTTC. This sequence encodes CSARLGQGGDEQYF. This sequence joins TRBV20-1 and TRBJ2-7; 8 bases are shared with TRBD1. V dropped 6 bases and J dropped 5; count of bases not matched to a gene: 12. This CDR3 spans 14 amino acids. Germline V lookup: CDR1 DFQATT, CDR2 SNEGSKA (reference sequence).

The chain couples TRBV15 to TRBJ2-4; D is perhaps TRBD2 (5 bases). From germline, CDR1 is LNHNV and CDR2 YYDKDF (reference sequence). The CDR3 totals 16 residues. The germline V and J ends were trimmed by 0 bases and 2 bases, with 11 bases remaining between them. The CDR3 region is CATSRDWRGTKNIQYF. The CDR3 region has the DNA TGTGCCACCAGCAGAGATTGGAGAGGGACCAAAAACATTCAGTACTTC.

V and J are TRBV11-3 and TRBJ2-7; 7 bases map to TRBD2. The DNA end favors TRBJ2-5, so the J call may be wrong. CDR3 length: 14 residues. CDR1 is SGHNT, CDR2 YENEEA, per germline. CDR3 bases: TGTGCCAGCAGCTTAGATTGGGGGGGAGAGACCCAGTACTTC. This encodes CASSLDWGGETQYF.

V usage is TRBV25-1 and J usage is TRBJ1-5; no firm D call. Looked up from germline, CDR1 is MGHDK and CDR2 is SYGVNS. The CDR3 is 12 amino acids. V lost 3 bases to trimming and J lost 4 bases, with 4 bases between them. The CDR3: CASSEGNQPQHF. CDR3 nucleotides: TGTGCCAGCAGTGAGGGTAATCAGCCCCAGCATTTT. Looking up the rest from reference TRBV25-1 and TRBJ1-5 gives the full variable domain: EADIYQTPRYLVIGTGKKITLECSQTMGHDKMYWYQQDPGMELHLIHYSYGVNSTEKGDLSSESTVSRIRTEHFPLTLESARPSHTSQYLCASSEGNQPQHFGDGTRLSIL.

This chain connects TRBV7-8 to TRBJ2-3; 9 bases are shared with TRBD2. V lost 5 bases and J lost 10; bases outside the gene matches: 10. Germline loops: CDR1 SGHVS, CDR2 FQNEAQ. This CDR3 is 14 amino acids long. The CDR3 nucleotides read TGTGCCAGCAGCCGAACTAGCGGGTCGTCCGCGCAGTATTTT. Encoded protein: CASSRTSGSSAQYF.

V is TRBV12-3 or TRBV12-4 and J is TRBJ1-2; D is perhaps TRBD1 (5 bases). The CDR3 consists of 14 residues. Trimming removed 4 bases at V and 5 bases at J, with 14 bases between. CDR3 residues: CASSSPGREYGYTF. CDR3 in DNA: TGTGCCAGCAGTTCCCCGGGACGGGAGTATGGCTACACCTTC.

This clonotype was counted between two and nine times. The rearrangement links TRBV12-3 or TRBV12-4 to TRBJ2-3; 10 nucleotides line up with TRBD2. V shed 2 bases and J 4 bases; nucleotides not matched to a gene: 0. The CDR3 has 14 residues. This CDR3 is CASSLSGRADTQYF. CDR3 nucleotides: TGTGCCAGCAGTTTAAGCGGGAGGGCAGATACGCAGTATTTT.